This entry features one T cell receptor (beta chain) sequence. This specimen comes from a study of control samples from healthy donors and cancer patients. Clones were sequenced by immunoSEQ multiplex PCR, and TCRdb holds only the in-frame ones, with some missing. The profile shows 85,000 to 90,000 clones, 85% to 90% of them singletons. Germline V gene data show CDR1 as MNHNS and CDR2 as SASEGT. The CDR3 spans 14 residues. Between the trimmed V and J ends, which lost 2 bases and 3 bases, there was a span of 7 bases. The origin of this receptor is a woman between 50 and 59 years old with colorectal cancer. Sequenced: PBMCs. This sequence joins TRBV6-1 and TRBJ2-2; a weak D match, TRBD1 (6 bases). In nucleotides, the CDR3 is TGTGCCAGCAGTGAACAGGGGTACACCGGGGAGCTGTTTTTT. Translation gives CASSEQGYTGELFF.